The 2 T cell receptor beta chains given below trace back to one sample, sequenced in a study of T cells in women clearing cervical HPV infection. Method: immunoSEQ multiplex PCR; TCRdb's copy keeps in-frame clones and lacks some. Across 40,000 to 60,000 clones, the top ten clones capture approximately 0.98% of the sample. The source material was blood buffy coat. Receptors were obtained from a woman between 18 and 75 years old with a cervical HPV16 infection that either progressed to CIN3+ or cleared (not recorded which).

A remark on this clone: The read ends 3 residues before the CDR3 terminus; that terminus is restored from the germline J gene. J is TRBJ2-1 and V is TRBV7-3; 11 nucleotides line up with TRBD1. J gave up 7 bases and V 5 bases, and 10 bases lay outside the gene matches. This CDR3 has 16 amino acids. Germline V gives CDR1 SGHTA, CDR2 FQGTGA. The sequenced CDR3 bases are TGTGCCAGCAGCAGGACAGGGGGCATACTGTTGAATGAG. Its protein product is CASSRTGGILLNE. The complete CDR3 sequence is CASSRTGGILLNEQFF.

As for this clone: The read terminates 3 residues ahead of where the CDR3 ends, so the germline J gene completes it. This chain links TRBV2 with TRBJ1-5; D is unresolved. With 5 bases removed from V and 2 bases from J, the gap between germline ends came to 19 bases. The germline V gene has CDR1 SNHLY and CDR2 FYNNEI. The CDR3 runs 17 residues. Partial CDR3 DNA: TGTGCCAGCAGTTCGGCAAGAGGAGGGTATGGCAATCAGCCC. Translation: CASSSARGGYGNQP. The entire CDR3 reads CASSSARGGYGNQPQHF.